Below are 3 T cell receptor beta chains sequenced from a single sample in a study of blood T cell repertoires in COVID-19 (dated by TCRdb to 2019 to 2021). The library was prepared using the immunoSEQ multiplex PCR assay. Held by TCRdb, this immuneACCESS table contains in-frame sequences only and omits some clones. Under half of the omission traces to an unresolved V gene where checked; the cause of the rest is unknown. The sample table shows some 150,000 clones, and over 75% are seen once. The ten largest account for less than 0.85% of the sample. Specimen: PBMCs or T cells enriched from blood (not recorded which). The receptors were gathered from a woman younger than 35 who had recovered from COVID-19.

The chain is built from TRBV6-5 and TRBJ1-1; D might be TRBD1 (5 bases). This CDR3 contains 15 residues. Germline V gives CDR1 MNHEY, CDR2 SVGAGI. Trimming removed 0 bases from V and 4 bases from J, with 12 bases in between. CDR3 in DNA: TGTGCCAGCAGTTACTCGAATCAGGGTGGCACTGAAGCTTTCTTT. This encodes CASSYSNQGGTEAFF.

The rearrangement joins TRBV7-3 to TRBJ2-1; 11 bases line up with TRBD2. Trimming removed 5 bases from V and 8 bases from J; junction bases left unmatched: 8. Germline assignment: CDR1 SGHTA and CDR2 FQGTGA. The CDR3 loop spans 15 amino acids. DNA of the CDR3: TGTGCCAGCAGCCTAGCGGGAGGTGTTGGGTATGAGCAGTTCTTC. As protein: CASSLAGGVGYEQFF.

The CDR3 DNA follows: TGTGCCAGCAGTTCCGTCAGGGAAACAGATACGCAGTATTTT. Its translation is CASSSVRETDTQYF. J is TRBJ2-3 and V is TRBV7-2, with a possible D match to TRBD1 (5 bases). Germline-derived CDR1 and CDR2 are SGHTA and FQGNSA. The CDR3 loop spans 14 amino acids. The germline V and J ends were trimmed by 6 bases and 3 bases, with 13 bases remaining between them.